This TCR beta chain was found in a study of metastatic and nonmetastatic thyroid tumors. Overall study: Malignant and benign thyroid patients had repertoires compared in peripheral blood and tumor or nodule tissue. Overall study findings and caveats: In both blood and tumor samples, TCR beta diversity was reported significantly higher for malignant than benign nodules.

This clone was found many times. The target antigen is unknown. No patient had received any treatment before thyroid surgery. In the original analysis: The study took CDR3 differences across clinicopathological groups and made a distant-metastasis classifier for papillary thyroid cancer from them. MiXCR reprocessed the PCR reads for TCRdb. None of the V and J calls come from the authors' own analysis; TCRdb made them. The table includes some 33,000 clones, about a fifth detected once. The sample taken for sequencing was tumor tissue. The origin of this receptor is a male donor with papillary thyroid cancer or a benign thyroid nodule (not recorded which). Some clones in this sample may be carry-over from other donors' samples.

The DNA of the CDR3 is TGTGCCAGCAGGGGACACGGGAACAATCAGCCCCAGCATTTT. Its protein is CASRGHGNNQPQHF. V is TRBV28 and J is TRBJ1-5, with D perhaps TRBD1 (6 bases). Germline V CDR1 and CDR2: MDHEN, SYDVKM. CDR3 length equals 14 residues. Deletions cut 6 bases from V and 3 bases from J, with 12 bases between. The whole variable domain, filled in from reference TRBV28 and TRBJ1-5, reads DVKVTQSSRYLVKRTGEKVFLECVQDMDHENMFWYRQDPGLGLRLIYFSYDVKMKEKGDIPEGYSVSREKKERFSLILESASTNQTSMYLCASRGHGNNQPQHFGDGTRLSIL.